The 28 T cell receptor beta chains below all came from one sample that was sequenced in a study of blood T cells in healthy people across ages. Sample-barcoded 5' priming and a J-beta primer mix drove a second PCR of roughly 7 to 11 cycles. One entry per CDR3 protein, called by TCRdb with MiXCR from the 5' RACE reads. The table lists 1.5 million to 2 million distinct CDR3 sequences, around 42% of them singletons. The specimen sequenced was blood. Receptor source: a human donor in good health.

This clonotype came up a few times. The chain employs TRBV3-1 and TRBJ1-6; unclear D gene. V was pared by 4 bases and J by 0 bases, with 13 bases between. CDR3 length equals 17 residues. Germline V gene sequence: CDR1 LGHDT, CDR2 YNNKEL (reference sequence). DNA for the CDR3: TGTGCCAGCAGCCCTCGGACGGCTAGCTCCTATAATTCACCCCTCCACTTT. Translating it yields CASSPRTASSYNSPLHF.

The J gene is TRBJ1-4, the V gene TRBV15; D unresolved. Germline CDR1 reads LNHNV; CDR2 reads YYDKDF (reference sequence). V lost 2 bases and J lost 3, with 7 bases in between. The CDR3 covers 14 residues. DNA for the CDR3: TGTGCCACCAGCAGACCTCCTGCTAATGAAAAACTGTTTTTT. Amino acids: CATSRPPANEKLFF. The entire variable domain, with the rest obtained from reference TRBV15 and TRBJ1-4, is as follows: DAMVIQNPRYQVTQFGKPVTLSCSQTLNHNVMYWYQQKSSQAPKLLFHYYDKDFNNEADTPDNFQSRRPNTSFCFLDIRSPGLGDTAMYLCATSRPPANEKLFFGSGTQLSVL.

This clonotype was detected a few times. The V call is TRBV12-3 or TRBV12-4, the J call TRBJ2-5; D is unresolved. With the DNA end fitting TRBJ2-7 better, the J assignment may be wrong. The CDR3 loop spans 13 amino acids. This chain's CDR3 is CASSLGQKYEQYF. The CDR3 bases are TGTGCCAGCAGTTTAGGGCAGAAGTACGAGCAGTACTTC.

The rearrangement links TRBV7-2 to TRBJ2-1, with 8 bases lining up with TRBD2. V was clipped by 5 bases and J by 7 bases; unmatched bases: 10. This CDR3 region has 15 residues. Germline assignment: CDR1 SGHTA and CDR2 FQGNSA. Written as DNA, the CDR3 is TGTGCCAGCAGCGGCCGAGGCGGGGGGCGGAATGAGCAGTTCTTC. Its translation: CASSGRGGGRNEQFF.

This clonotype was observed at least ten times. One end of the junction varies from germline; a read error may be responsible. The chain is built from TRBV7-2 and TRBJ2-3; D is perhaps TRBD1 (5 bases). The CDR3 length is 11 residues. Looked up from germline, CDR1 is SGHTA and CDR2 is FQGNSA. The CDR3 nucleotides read TGTGCCAGCAGCTCGACAGCTACGCAGTATTTT. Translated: CASSSTATQYF.

In DNA, the CDR3 is TGTGCCAGCAGTTACTCGTCGGTTCTGTTAGGGCCTAATGAAAAACTGTTTTTT. Protein: CASSYSSVLLGPNEKLFF. This chain joins TRBV6-5 and TRBJ1-4; no clear D gene. V lost 0 bases and J lost 3, with 17 bases in between. The CDR3 covers 18 residues. Germline V gene lookup returns CDR1 MNHEY and CDR2 SVGAGI.

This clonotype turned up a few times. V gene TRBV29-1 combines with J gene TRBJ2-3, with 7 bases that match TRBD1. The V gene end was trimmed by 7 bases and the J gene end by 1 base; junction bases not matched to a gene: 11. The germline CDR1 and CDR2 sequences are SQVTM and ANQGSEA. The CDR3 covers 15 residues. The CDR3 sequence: CSAVPGQDGTDTQYF. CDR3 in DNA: TGCAGCGCAGTTCCTGGACAGGACGGCACAGATACGCAGTATTTT.

CDR3 in DNA: TGCGCCAGCAGCTACCGGGACAGGACAGATACGCAGTATTTT. This sequence encodes CASSYRDRTDTQYF. V is TRBV5-1 and J is TRBJ2-3, with 8 positions matching TRBD1. The CDR3 consists of 14 residues. CDR1 is SGHRS and CDR2 is YFSETQ in the germline V gene. The V gene end was trimmed by 3 bases and the J gene end by 3 bases; junction bases not matched to a gene: 3.

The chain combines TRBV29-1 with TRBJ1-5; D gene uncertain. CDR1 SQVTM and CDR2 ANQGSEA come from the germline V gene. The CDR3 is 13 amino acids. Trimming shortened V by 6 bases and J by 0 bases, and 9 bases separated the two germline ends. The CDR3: CSVADYSNQPQHF. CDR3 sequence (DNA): TGCAGCGTCGCGGATTATAGCAATCAGCCCCAGCATTTT.

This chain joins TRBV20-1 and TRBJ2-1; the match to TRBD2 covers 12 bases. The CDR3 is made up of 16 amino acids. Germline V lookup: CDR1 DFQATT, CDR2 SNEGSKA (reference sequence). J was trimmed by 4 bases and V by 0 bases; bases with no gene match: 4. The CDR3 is CSARDLTSGGYNEQFF. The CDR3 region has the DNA TGCAGTGCTAGAGACTTGACTAGCGGGGGATACAATGAGCAGTTCTTC.

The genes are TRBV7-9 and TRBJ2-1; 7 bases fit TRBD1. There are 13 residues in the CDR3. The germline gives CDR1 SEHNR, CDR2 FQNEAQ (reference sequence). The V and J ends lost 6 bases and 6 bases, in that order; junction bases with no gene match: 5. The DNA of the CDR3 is TGTGCCAGCAGGACAGGGAACGTCAATGAGCAGTTCTTC. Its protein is CASRTGNVNEQFF.

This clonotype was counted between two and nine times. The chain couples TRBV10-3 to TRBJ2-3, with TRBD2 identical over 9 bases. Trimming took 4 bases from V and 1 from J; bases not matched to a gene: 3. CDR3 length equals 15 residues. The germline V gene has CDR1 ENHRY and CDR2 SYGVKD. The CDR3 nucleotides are TGTGCCATCAGTGTAGCTAGCGGGGGCACAGATACGCAGTATTTT. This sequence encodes CAISVASGGTDTQYF.

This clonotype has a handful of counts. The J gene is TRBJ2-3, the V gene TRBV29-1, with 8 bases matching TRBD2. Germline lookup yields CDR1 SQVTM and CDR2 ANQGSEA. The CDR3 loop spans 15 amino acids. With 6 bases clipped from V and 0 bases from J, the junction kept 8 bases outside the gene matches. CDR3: CSVRSGRLSTDTQYF. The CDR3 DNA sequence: TGCAGCGTAAGAAGCGGGAGACTTAGCACAGATACGCAGTATTTT.

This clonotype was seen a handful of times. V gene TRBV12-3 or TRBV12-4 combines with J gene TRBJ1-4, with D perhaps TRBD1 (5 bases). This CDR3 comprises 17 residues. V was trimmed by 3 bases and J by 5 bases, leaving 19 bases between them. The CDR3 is CASSFWRGAGRNEKLFF. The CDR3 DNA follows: TGTGCCAGCAGTTTTTGGCGAGGGGCAGGACGAAATGAAAAACTGTTTTTT.

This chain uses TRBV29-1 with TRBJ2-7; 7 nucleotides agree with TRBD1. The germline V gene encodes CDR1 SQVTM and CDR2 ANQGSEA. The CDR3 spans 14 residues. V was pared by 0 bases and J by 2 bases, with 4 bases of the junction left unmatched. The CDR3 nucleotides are TGCAGCGTTGAAGAAGTGGGACAGACCTACGAGCAGTACTTC. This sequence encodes CSVEEVGQTYEQYF.

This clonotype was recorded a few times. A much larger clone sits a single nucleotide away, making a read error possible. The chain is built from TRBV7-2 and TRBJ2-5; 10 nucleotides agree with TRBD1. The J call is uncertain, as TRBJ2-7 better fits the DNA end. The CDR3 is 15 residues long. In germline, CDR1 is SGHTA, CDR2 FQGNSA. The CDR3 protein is CASCVAGTGAYEQYF. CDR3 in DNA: TGTGCCAGCTGCGTCGCCGGGACAGGGGCTTACGAGCAGTACTTC.

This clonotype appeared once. The CDR3 nucleotides read TGTGCCAGCACCCGCACCGAAGGGTACGAGCAGTACTTC. Translation: CASTRTEGYEQYF. V gene TRBV6-5 combines with J gene TRBJ2-7; D is uncertain. Trimming shortened V by 7 bases and J by 4 bases, and 14 bases separated the two germline ends. The V gene's germline CDR1 is MNHEY and CDR2 SVGAGI. There are 13 residues in the CDR3.

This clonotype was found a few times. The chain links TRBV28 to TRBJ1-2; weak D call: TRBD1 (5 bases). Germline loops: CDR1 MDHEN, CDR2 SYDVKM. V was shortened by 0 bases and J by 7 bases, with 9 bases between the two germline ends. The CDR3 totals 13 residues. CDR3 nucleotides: TGTGCCAGCAGTTTATGGGCAGGGTCTGGCTACACCTTC. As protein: CASSLWAGSGYTF.

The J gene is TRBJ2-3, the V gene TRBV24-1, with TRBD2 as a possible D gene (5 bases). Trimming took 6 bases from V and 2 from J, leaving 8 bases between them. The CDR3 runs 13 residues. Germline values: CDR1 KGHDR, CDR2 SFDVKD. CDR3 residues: CATSRTPTDTQYF. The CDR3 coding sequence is TGTGCCACCAGTCGGACTCCCACAGATACGCAGTATTTT.

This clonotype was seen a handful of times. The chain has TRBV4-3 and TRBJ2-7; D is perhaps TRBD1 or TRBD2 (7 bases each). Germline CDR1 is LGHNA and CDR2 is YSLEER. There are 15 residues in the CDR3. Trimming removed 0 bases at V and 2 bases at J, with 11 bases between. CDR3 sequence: CASSQETGRAYEQYF. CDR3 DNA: TGCGCCAGCAGCCAAGAGACAGGGAGGGCCTACGAGCAGTACTTC.

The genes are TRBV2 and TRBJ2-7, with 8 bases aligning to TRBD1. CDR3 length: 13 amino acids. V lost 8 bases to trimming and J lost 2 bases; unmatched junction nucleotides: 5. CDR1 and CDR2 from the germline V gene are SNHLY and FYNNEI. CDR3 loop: CASEIQGAYEQYF. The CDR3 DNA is TGTGCCAGCGAAATACAGGGGGCCTACGAGCAGTACTTC.

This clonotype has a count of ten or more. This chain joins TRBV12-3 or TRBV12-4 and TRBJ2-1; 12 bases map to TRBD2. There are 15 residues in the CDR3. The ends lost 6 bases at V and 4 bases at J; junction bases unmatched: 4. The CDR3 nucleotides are TGTGCCAGCAGCTTTGGACTAGCGGGGTACAATGAGCAGTTCTTC. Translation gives CASSFGLAGYNEQFF.

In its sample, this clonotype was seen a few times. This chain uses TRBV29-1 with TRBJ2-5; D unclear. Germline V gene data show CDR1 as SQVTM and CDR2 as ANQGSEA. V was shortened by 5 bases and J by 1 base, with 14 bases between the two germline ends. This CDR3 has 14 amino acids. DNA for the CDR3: TGCAGCGTTTCTAGTTGGGCAGCCCAAGAGACCCAGTACTTC. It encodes CSVSSWAAQETQYF.

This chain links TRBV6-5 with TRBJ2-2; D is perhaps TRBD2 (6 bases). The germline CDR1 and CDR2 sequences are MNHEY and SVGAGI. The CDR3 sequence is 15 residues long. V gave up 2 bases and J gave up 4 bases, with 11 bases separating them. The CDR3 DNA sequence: TGTGCCAGCAGTTACGATATGGGGGGCACCGGGGAGCTGTTTTTT. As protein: CASSYDMGGTGELFF.

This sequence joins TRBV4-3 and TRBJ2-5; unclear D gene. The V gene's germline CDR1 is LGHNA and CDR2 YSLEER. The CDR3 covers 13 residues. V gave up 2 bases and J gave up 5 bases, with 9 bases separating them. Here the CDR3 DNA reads TGCGCCAGCAGCCAAACTTGGGTTGAGACCCAGTACTTC. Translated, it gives CASSQTWVETQYF.

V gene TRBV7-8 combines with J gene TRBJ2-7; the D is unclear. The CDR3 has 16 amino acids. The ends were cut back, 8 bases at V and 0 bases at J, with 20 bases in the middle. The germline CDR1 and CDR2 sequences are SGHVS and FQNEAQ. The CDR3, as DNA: TGTGCCAGCGTATGGGCAGTTTCCCCTAACTCCTACGAGCAGTACTTC. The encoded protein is CASVWAVSPNSYEQYF.

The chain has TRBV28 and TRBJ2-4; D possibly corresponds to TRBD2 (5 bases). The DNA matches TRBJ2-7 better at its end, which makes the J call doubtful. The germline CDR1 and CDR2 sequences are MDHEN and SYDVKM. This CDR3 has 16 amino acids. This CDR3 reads CASSFSVDRIWVEQYF. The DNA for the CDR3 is TGTGCCAGCAGTTTTAGCGTCGATCGTATCTGGGTCGAGCAGTACTTC.

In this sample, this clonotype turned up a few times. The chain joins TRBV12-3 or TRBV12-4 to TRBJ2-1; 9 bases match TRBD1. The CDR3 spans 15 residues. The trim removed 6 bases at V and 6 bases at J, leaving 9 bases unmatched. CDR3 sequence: CASSTPGQGRNEQFF. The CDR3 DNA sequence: TGTGCCAGCAGCACCCCGGGACAGGGTCGCAATGAGCAGTTCTTC.